Presented here are 17 T cell receptor beta chains from one specimen sequenced in a study of T-cell memory formation after mild COVID-19. TCRdb independently ran MiXCR on the 5' RACE reads; one entry per CDR3 protein. The table shows 92,000 or so distinct CDR3 sequences, with approximately 16% occurring only once. The sequencing sample was made of PBMCs or a T cell subset sorted from them (not recorded which). These receptors all come from a man between 18 and 35 years old who had mild COVID-19 (a few samples of this study predate the infection). Cell type and time point are not known.

In its sample, this clonotype was seen a few times. The genes are TRBV7-9 and TRBJ2-2; unclear D gene. CDR1 is SEHNR and CDR2 is FQNEAQ in the germline V gene (reference sequence). V was cut by 6 bases and J by 4 bases, with 15 bases left in between. This CDR3 has 15 amino acids. The CDR3 is CASRMLGRSTGELFF. The CDR3 bases are TGTGCCAGCAGGATGCTTGGACGGAGCACCGGGGAGCTGTTTTTT.

The V call is TRBV25-1, the J call TRBJ1-3; no clear D. V dropped 8 bases and J dropped 7 bases, with 12 bases sitting between them. This CDR3 is 12 amino acids long. CDR1 is MGHDK, CDR2 SYGVNS, per germline. Here the CDR3 DNA reads TGTGCCAGCGCCGACTCGGCGAACACCATATATTTT. It yields the protein CASADSANTIYF.

This clonotype was detected only a few times. The J gene is TRBJ2-7, the V gene TRBV7-9; D is undetermined. The V and J ends lost 7 bases and 1 base respectively, with 14 bases between them. Per the germline V gene, CDR1 is SEHNR and CDR2 is FQNEAQ (reference sequence). This CDR3 is built from 14 residues. CDR3 in DNA: TGTGCCAGCAAACCCGGTACGGGTTCCTACGAGCAGTACTTC. Translation: CASKPGTGSYEQYF.

There are many counts of this clonotype. This chain joins TRBV24-1 and TRBJ2-3, with D possibly being TRBD1 (6 bases). Germline V gene sequence: CDR1 KGHDR, CDR2 SFDVKD. The CDR3 runs 16 residues. The V end lost 4 bases, the J end lost 2 bases, and 15 bases lay between the germline ends. The CDR3 bases are TGTGCCACCAGTGAAGGGGGTCGGAGCCTCACAGATACGCAGTATTTT. Translating it yields CATSEGGRSLTDTQYF.

The sample holds a few counts of this clonotype. V usage is TRBV7-8 and J usage is TRBJ1-5, with 10 bases aligning to TRBD1. Losses at the gene ends were 5 bases for V and 5 bases for J; bases not matched to a gene: 3. The CDR3 sequence is 14 residues long. Germline V lookup: CDR1 SGHVS, CDR2 FQNEAQ. CDR3 bases: TGTGCCAGCAGCACGGGACAGGGGTATCAGCCCCAGCATTTT. It translates to CASSTGQGYQPQHF.

The chain recombines TRBV20-1 with TRBJ1-2; 8 bases are shared with TRBD1. The CDR3 contains 17 residues. Trimming took 6 bases from V and 5 from J; bases not matched to a gene: 20. Germline V gene data show CDR1 as DFQATT and CDR2 as SNEGSKA (reference sequence). CDR3 bases: TGCAGTGCCCAGCCCCTACTCCCTCAGGGGGCCCTATATGGCTACACCTTC. It codes for CSAQPLLPQGALYGYTF.

The rearrangement uses TRBV7-9 and TRBJ1-4; D not resolved. Trimming stripped 3 bases from V and 8 bases from J, with 22 bases between. The CDR3 contains 17 residues. Germline CDR1 and CDR2: SEHNR and FQNEAQ (reference sequence). The CDR3 protein is CASSFPIELQNREKLFF. CDR3 nucleotide sequence: TGTGCCAGCAGCTTCCCCATTGAATTACAAAATAGGGAAAAACTGTTTTTT. The full variable domain, rest sourced from reference TRBV7-9 and TRBJ1-4, is DTGVSQNPRHKITKRGQNVTFRCDPISEHNRLYWYRQTLGQGPEFLTYFQNEAQLEKSRLLSDRFSAERPKGSFSTLEIQRTEQGDSAMYLCASSFPIELQNREKLFFGSGTQLSVL.

This clonotype was counted between two and nine times. The gene calls are TRBV9 and TRBJ2-3, with 7 bases aligning to TRBD1. CDR1 is SGDLS, CDR2 YYNGEE, per germline. The CDR3 extends over 17 amino acids. Trimming removed 6 bases from V and 1 base from J; junction bases left unmatched: 14. CDR3 nucleotides: TGTGCCAGCACCACCTCCAACAGGGGCTGGGGCACAGATACGCAGTATTTT. It specifies CASTTSNRGWGTDTQYF. Filled out from reference TRBV9 and TRBJ2-3, the complete variable domain reads DSGVTQTPKHLITATGQRVTLRCSPRSGDLSVYWYQQSLDQGLQFLIQYYNGEERAKGNILERFSAQQFPDLHSELNLSSLELGDSALYFCASTTSNRGWGTDTQYFGPGTRLTVL.

The table lists this clonotype with a few counts. V and J are TRBV12-3 or TRBV12-4 and TRBJ2-5, with D tentatively TRBD1 (5 bases). V lost 6 bases, J lost 2 bases, and 13 bases lay in between. The CDR3 is 14 amino acids. CDR3 in amino acids: CASSPDGAQETQYF. The CDR3 nucleotides are TGTGCCAGCAGCCCAGATGGGGCACAAGAGACCCAGTACTTC.

The chain recombines TRBV11-2 with TRBJ2-1, with 9 positions matching TRBD2. The germline CDR1 and CDR2 sequences are SGHAT and FQNNGV. V was pared by 8 bases and J by 7 bases, with 12 bases of the junction left unmatched. CDR3 size: 15 residues. The CDR3 reads CASGPSTSGRNEQFF. CDR3 in DNA: TGTGCCAGCGGTCCGTCGACTAGCGGTCGGAATGAGCAGTTCTTC. Variable domain in full (rest from reference TRBV11-2 and TRBJ2-1): EAGVAQSPRYKIIEKRQSVAFWCNPISGHATLYWYQQILGQGPKLLIQFQNNGVVDDSQLPKDRFSAERLKGVDSTLKIQPAKLEDSAVYLCASGPSTSGRNEQFFGPGTRLTVL.

This clonotype has a count of ten or more. The chain is built from TRBV6-5 and TRBJ1-2; D is perhaps TRBD1 (5 bases). The CDR3 spans 16 residues. Between the trimmed V and J ends, which lost 0 bases and 2 bases, there was a span of 13 bases. Germline CDR1 is MNHEY and CDR2 is SVGAGI. The CDR3 DNA reads as TGTGCCAGCAGTTACTCAGGGGATTTGGCCAACTATGGCTACACCTTC. Amino acids: CASSYSGDLANYGYTF.

In its sample, this clonotype was seen a few times. The rearrangement joins TRBV6-4 to TRBJ2-2, with a possible D match to TRBD2 (5 bases). Germline assignment: CDR1 MRHNA and CDR2 SNTAGT. The CDR3 extends over 13 amino acids. Between the trimmed V and J ends, which lost 4 bases and 6 bases, there was a span of 9 bases. The CDR3 region is CASSVASPGELFF. The CDR3 region has the DNA TGTGCCAGCAGTGTCGCTAGCCCCGGGGAGCTGTTTTTT.

The rearrangement joins TRBV4-1 to TRBJ1-5, with D possibly matching TRBD1 (5 bases). There are 14 residues in the CDR3. The germline gives CDR1 MGHRA, CDR2 YSYEKL. V lost 0 bases and J lost 8, with 11 bases in between. The CDR3 spells CASSQDPGDEPQHF. The CDR3, as DNA: TGCGCCAGCAGCCAAGATCCGGGGGATGAGCCCCAGCATTTT.

The CDR3 region is CASTYLTVNTEAFF. The CDR3 DNA is TGTGCCAGCACCTACCTGACGGTGAACACTGAAGCTTTCTTT. The chain is built from TRBV7-9 and TRBJ1-1; D is undetermined. The CDR3 has 14 residues. Germline loops: CDR1 SEHNR, CDR2 FQNEAQ (reference sequence). The germline V and J ends were trimmed by 7 bases and 0 bases, with 12 bases remaining between them.

A few counts support this clonotype. The V gene is TRBV29-1, the J gene TRBJ2-2, with D tentatively TRBD2 (6 bases). Germline V gives CDR1 SQVTM, CDR2 ANQGSEA. The CDR3 has 12 residues. V lost 4 bases, J lost 4 bases, and 7 bases lay in between. For the CDR3, the DNA is TGCAGCGTTGTGGGGGGCACCGGGGAGCTGTTTTTT. Translation: CSVVGGTGELFF.

This clonotype was counted a few times. The rearrangement joins TRBV5-1 to TRBJ2-3; 10 bases line up with TRBD2. The CDR3 has 15 amino acids. Trimming cost V 5 bases and J 1 base; bases outside gene matches: 4. Per the germline V gene, CDR1 is SGHRS and CDR2 is YFSETQ. This chain's CDR3 is CASRATSGGTDTQYF. The CDR3 coding sequence is TGCGCCAGCAGAGCTACTAGCGGGGGCACAGATACGCAGTATTTT. Using reference TRBV5-1 and TRBJ2-3 for the parts outside the CDR3, the full variable domain is KAGVTQTPRYLIKTRGQQVTLSCSPISGHRSVSWYQQTPGQGLQFLFEYFSETQRNKGNFPGRFSGRQFSNSRSEMNVSTLELGDSALYLCASRATSGGTDTQYFGPGTRLTVL.

This clonotype was counted only a few times. This CDR3 is CASSLTDSNQPQHF. As DNA, the CDR3 is TGTGCCAGCAGTTTGACAGATAGCAATCAGCCCCAGCATTTT. The rearrangement uses TRBV6-8 and TRBJ1-5; tentative D call: TRBD1 (5 bases). Germline CDR1 and CDR2: MNHGY and SAAAGT. This CDR3 is built from 14 residues. V was shortened by 4 bases and J by 0 bases, with 7 bases between the two germline ends.